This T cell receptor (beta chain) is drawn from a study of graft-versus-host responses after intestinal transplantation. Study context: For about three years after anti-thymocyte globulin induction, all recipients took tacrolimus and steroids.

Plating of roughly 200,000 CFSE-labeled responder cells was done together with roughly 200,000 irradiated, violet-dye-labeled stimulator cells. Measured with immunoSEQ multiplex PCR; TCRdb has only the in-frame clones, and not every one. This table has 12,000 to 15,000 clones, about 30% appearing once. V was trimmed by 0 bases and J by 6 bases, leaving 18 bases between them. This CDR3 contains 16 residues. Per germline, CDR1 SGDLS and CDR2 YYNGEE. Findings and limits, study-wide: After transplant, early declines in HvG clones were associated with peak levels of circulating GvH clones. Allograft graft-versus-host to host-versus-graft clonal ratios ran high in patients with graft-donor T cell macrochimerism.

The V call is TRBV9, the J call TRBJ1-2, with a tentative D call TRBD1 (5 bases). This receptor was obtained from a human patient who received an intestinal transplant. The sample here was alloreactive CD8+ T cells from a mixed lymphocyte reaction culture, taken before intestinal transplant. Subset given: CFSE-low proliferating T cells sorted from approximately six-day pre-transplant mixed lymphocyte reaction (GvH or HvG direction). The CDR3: CASSVVRDFSEDGYTF. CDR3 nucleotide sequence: TGTGCCAGCAGCGTAGTTCGGGACTTCTCCGAGGATGGCTACACCTTC.